This T cell receptor beta chain is drawn from a study of low-dose radiotherapy and immunotherapy resistance in tumors. Across the whole study: Participants in Cohort 2 were given 1 Gy per fraction every two weeks, for 13 Gy over 26 weeks. The drug cyclophosphamide was given into a vein at 200 mg/m2 every two weeks, one day before radiation and immunotherapy.

This clonotype was found many times. Described time point: after trial treatment. The treatment was: LDRT plus nivolumab, ipilimumab, low-dose cyclophosphamide and aspirin (RACIN trial). Donors received a regimen that comprised nivolumab, ipilimumab, aspirin, low-dose cyclophosphamide and low-dose radiotherapy. cDNA synthesis used a TRAV/TRBV-specific primer set for both chains. With a V-primer adapter and a constant-region primer, TCRs were amplified for about 22 PCR cycles. mRNA, after isolation, was amplified by in vitro transcription. TCRdb re-called the reads with MiXCR, one entry per CDR3 protein. In the table there are around 84,000 distinct CDR3 sequences, about 17% of which are singletons. Germline lookup yields CDR1 SGHRS and CDR2 YFSETQ. V was trimmed by 4 bases and J by 7 bases, leaving 18 bases between them. The CDR3 has 15 amino acids.

This receptor was identified in a male donor with prostate cancer. Specimen: PBMCs, collected after low-dose radiotherapy plus immunotherapy. This rearrangement joins TRBV5-1 to TRBJ1-5; TRBD1 might be the D (5 bases). Here the CDR3 reads CASSTDGGKNQPQHF. CDR3 nucleotides: TGCGCCAGCAGCACGGATGGGGGGAAGAACCAGCCCCAGCATTTT.